Below, 7 T cell receptor beta chains from the same sample are listed, as sequenced in a study of identical twins. From the 5' RACE reads, TCRdb called clonotypes with MiXCR, one entry per CDR3 protein. Of about 550,000 distinct CDR3 sequences in the sample, 20% to 25% were seen once. This same sample was also part of a study on yellow fever vaccine responses in identical twins.

Sequencing was done on a sample of CD4+ T cells sorted from blood. The receptors shown here come from a young woman in good health.

Only a few counts were recorded for this clonotype. V is TRBV5-1 and J is TRBJ2-5; the D gene is possibly TRBD1 (5 bases). Trimming removed 0 bases from V and 2 bases from J, with 11 bases in between. CDR3 length: 15 amino acids. Germline CDR1 SGHRS, CDR2 YFSETQ. The CDR3 spells CASSLEGRPQETQYF. CDR3 sequence (DNA): TGCGCCAGCAGCTTGGAGGGGCGGCCGCAAGAGACCCAGTACTTC.

The table lists this clonotype with a few counts. The chain links TRBV20-1 to TRBJ2-7; possibly TRBD1 for D (6 bases). V lost 5 bases, J lost 6 bases, and 17 bases lay in between. The CDR3 is 13 amino acids. Germline V gene lookup returns CDR1 DFQATT and CDR2 SNEGSKA (reference sequence). The CDR3 reads CSAGGQTTGEQYF. CDR3 in DNA: TGCAGTGCTGGTGGACAGACAACCGGCGAGCAGTACTTC.

Concerning this clonotype itself: One end of the junction varies from germline; a read error may be responsible. The chain employs TRBV20-1 and TRBJ2-1; D remains ambiguous. Germline-derived CDR1 and CDR2 are DFQATT and SNEGSKA (reference sequence). The CDR3 sequence is 16 residues long. CDR3 amino acids: CCARDLDLSSYNEQFF. As DNA, the CDR3 is TGCTGTGCTAGAGATCTAGACTTGAGCTCCTACAATGAGCAGTTCTTC.

This chain uses TRBV27 with TRBJ1-3; unclear D gene. The CDR3 spans 16 residues. The ends were cut back, 0 bases at V and 0 bases at J, with 9 bases in the middle. Looked up from germline, CDR1 is MNHEY and CDR2 is SMNVEV (reference sequence). This chain's CDR3 is CASSLSGVASGNTIYF. The CDR3 DNA follows: TGTGCCAGCAGTTTATCGGGAGTTGCCTCTGGAAACACCATATATTTT.

V gene TRBV4-1 combines with J gene TRBJ2-7, with TRBD2 matching over 8 bases. The CDR3 contains 15 residues. The V gene end was trimmed by 7 bases and the J gene end by 2 bases; junction bases not matched to a gene: 10. Germline V gene data show CDR1 as MGHRA and CDR2 as YSYEKL. The CDR3 sequence is CASTFSTSGTYEQYF. The CDR3 DNA sequence: TGCGCCAGCACTTTTTCTACTAGCGGAACCTACGAGCAGTACTTC.

The V gene is TRBV6-2 or TRBV6-3, the J gene TRBJ1-5; 10 bases align to TRBD1. Unmatched junction bases numbered 12, after V lost 7 bases and J lost 9 bases. This CDR3 is built from 15 residues. From germline, CDR1 is MNHEY and CDR2 SVGEGT. Here the CDR3 DNA reads TGTGCCAGCAACGACAGGGGGCTTCAAAGTGGGCCCCAGCATTTT. It codes for CASNDRGLQSGPQHF.

J is TRBJ2-7 and V is TRBV6-2 or TRBV6-3; D gene ambiguous. The V gene lost 2 bases and the J gene lost 4 bases, with 12 bases spanning the gap. CDR1 is MNHEY and CDR2 is SVGEGT in the germline V gene. The CDR3 runs 14 residues. Here the CDR3 DNA reads TGTGCCAGCAGTTACGGAATTTCCCCGTACGAGCAGTACGTC. Its translation is CASSYGISPYEQYV.